This passage covers 10 T cell receptor beta chains from one sample sequenced in a study of T cell responses to AZD1222 COVID-19 vaccine. This table comes from immunoSEQ multiplex PCR, and its TCRdb copy is limited to in-frame clones, with some not included. The data hold over 150,000 clones, with approximately 88% observed a single time. The sample in question was peripheral blood, obtained 28 days after the second AZD1222 dose. Every receptor here comes from an adult who received the AZD1222 COVID-19 vaccine.

This sequence joins TRBV7-2 and TRBJ2-1; TRBD1 is a possible D gene (6 bases). The CDR3 sequence is 15 residues long. V was pared by 2 bases and J by 5 bases, with 13 bases between. Germline V gives CDR1 SGHTA, CDR2 FQGNSA. The CDR3 DNA reads as TGTGCCAGCAGCTTACGCACAGGGTGGGACAATGAGCAGTTCTTC. Protein: CASSLRTGWDNEQFF.

This clone was picked up a small number of times. The chain combines TRBV2 with TRBJ2-3; D is possibly TRBD2 (7 bases). Germline V gives CDR1 SNHLY, CDR2 FYNNEI. Trimming took off 4 bases at V and 10 bases at J, with 15 bases between the two ends. The CDR3 spans 13 residues. DNA of the CDR3: TGTGCCAGCAGTGGATCGGGGGGCGTAGCGCAGTATTTT. Translated, it gives CASSGSGGVAQYF.

This sequence joins TRBV28 and TRBJ1-2; possible D gene TRBD1, 6 bases. The ends were cut back, 6 bases at V and 2 bases at J, with 16 bases in the middle. The CDR3 is 15 amino acids. Germline lookup yields CDR1 MDHEN and CDR2 SYDVKM. As DNA, the CDR3 is TGTGCCAGCAGCCACAGGGTCGGAGGAAACTATGGCTACACCTTC. Translating gives CASSHRVGGNYGYTF.

This chain connects TRBV19 to TRBJ1-1, with 9 bases fitting TRBD1. Unmatched junction bases numbered 14, after V lost 11 bases and J lost 1 base. Germline V lookup: CDR1 LNHDA, CDR2 SQIVND (reference sequence). The CDR3 extends over 16 amino acids. Here the CDR3 reads CAAQLTGGAGNTEAFF. As DNA, the CDR3 is TGTGCCGCGCAGCTTACAGGGGGCGCGGGGAACACTGAAGCTTTCTTT.

This chain connects TRBV4-1 to TRBJ1-1; D may be TRBD1 (6 bases). V was pared by 1 base and J by 2 bases, with 11 bases between. The V gene's germline CDR1 is MGHRA and CDR2 YSYEKL. This CDR3 is built from 15 residues. CDR3 coding DNA: TGCGCCAGCAGCCAAGTGGGGGCCCTAAACACTGAAGCTTTCTTT. Protein sequence: CASSQVGALNTEAFF.

The chain carries TRBV15 and TRBJ1-3, with unresolved D. CDR1 and CDR2 from the germline V gene are LNHNV and YYDKDF (reference sequence). Trimming left V 0 bases short and J 2 bases short, with 14 bases between. The CDR3 consists of 17 residues. The CDR3 here is CATSRDPLWAAGNTIYF. CDR3 sequence (DNA): TGTGCCACCAGCAGAGATCCCCTATGGGCAGCTGGAAACACCATATATTTT.

This chain connects TRBV4-3 to TRBJ1-1; 7 bases agree with TRBD1. CDR1 and CDR2 from the germline V gene are LGHNA and YSLEER. CDR3 length: 15 residues. V gave up 3 bases and J gave up 5 bases; unmatched junction bases: 9. CDR3 loop: CASSHKRTGATEAFF. In nucleotides, the CDR3 is TGCGCCAGCAGCCATAAGAGAACAGGGGCTACTGAAGCTTTCTTT.

The gene calls are TRBV3-1 (or the pseudogene TRBV3-2) and TRBJ2-1; unclear D gene. Germline V gene sequence: CDR1 LGHDT, CDR2 YNNKEL (reference sequence). V was shortened by 1 base and J by 10 bases, with 5 bases between the two germline ends. The CDR3 is made up of 11 amino acids. CDR3 sequence reads: CASSQVREQFF. CDR3 bases: TGTGCCAGCAGCCAAGTCCGGGAGCAGTTCTTC.

This chain connects TRBV6-6 to TRBJ1-2; maybe TRBD1 (5 bases). CDR1 MNHNY and CDR2 SVGAGI come from the germline V gene (reference sequence). The CDR3 spans 12 residues. CDR3 in DNA: TGTGTTACAGCGGGGGATGGGTATGGCTACACCTTC. Its translation is CVTAGDGYGYTF.

The rearrangement links TRBV27 to TRBJ1-2; D might be TRBD1 (6 bases). Germline lookup yields CDR1 MNHEY and CDR2 SMNVEV (reference sequence). The CDR3 consists of 14 residues. V was shortened by 1 base and J by 8 bases, with 14 bases between the two germline ends. CDR3 sequence: CASSLYWGLQGYTF. The CDR3 DNA follows: TGTGCCAGCAGTTTATATTGGGGGCTCCAAGGCTACACCTTC.